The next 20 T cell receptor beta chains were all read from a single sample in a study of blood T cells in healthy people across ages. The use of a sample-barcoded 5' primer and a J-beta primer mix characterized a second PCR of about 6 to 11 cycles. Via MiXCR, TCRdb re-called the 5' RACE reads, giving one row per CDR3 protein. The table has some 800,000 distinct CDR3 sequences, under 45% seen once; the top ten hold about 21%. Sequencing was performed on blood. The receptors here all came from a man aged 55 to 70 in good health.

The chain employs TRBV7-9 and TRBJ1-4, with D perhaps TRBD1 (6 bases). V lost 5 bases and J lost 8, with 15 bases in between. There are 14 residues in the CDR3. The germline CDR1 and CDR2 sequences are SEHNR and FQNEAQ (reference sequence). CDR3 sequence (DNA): TGTGCCAGCAGCCTTCTACAGGGAGGGGAAAAACTGTTTTTT. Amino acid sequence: CASSLLQGGEKLFF.

CDR3 sequence (DNA): TGCGCCAGCAGCCAAGGGGCTAGCGTTGAAGCAGATACGCAGTATTTT. It codes for CASSQGASVEADTQYF. The chain has TRBV4-3 and TRBJ2-3; a weak D match, TRBD2 (6 bases). This CDR3 contains 16 residues. Germline CDR1 is LGHNA and CDR2 is YSLEER. Trimming removed 1 base from V and 4 bases from J, with 15 bases in between.

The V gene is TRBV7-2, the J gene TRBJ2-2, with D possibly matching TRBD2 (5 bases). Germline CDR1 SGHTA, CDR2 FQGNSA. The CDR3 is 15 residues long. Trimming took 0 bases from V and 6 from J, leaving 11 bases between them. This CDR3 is CASSLAPAEAGELFF. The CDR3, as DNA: TGTGCCAGCAGCTTAGCGCCGGCGGAGGCCGGGGAGCTGTTTTTT. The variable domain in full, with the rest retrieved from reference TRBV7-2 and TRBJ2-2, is GAGVSQSPSNKVTEKGKDVELRCDPISGHTALYWYRQSLGQGLEFLIYFQGNSAPDKSGLPSDRFSAERTGGSVSTLTIQRTQQEDSAVYLCASSLAPAEAGELFFGEGSRLTVL.

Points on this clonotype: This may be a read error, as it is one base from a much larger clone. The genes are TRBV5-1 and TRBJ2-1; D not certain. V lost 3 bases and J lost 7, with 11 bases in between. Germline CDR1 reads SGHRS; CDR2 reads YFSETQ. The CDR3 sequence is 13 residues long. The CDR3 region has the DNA TGCGCCAGCAGCTCCCGAGCGAATAATGAGCAGTTCTTC. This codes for CASSSRANNEQFF.

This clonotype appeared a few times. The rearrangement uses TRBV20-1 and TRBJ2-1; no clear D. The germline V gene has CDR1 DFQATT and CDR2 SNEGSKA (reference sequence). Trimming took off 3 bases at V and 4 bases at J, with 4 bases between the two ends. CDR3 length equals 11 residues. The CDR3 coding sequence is TGCAGTGCTAGTCAGTACAATGAGCAGTTCTTC. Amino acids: CSASQYNEQFF.

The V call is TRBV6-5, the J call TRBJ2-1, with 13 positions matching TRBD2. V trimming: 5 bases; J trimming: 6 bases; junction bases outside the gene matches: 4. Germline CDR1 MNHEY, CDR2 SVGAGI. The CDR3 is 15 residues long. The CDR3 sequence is CASSQTSGGFNEQFF. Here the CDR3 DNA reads TGTGCCAGCAGTCAGACTAGCGGGGGGTTCAATGAGCAGTTCTTC.

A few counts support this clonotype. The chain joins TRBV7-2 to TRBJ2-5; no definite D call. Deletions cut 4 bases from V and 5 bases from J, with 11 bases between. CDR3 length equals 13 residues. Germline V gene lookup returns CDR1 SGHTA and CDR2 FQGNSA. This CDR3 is CASSSYGSETQYF. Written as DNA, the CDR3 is TGTGCCAGCAGCTCCTACGGGTCGGAGACCCAGTACTTC.

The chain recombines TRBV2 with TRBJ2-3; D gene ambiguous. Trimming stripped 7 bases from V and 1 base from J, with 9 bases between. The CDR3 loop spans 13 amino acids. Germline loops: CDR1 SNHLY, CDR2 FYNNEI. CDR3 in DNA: TGTGCCAGCATTCAGCCAGGCACAGATACGCAGTATTTT. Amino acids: CASIQPGTDTQYF.

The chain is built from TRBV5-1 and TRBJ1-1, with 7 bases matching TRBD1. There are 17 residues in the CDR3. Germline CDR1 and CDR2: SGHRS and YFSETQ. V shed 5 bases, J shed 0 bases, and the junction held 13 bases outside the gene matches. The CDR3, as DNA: TGCGCCAGCAGTACCCGGGGGTCACAGGGGATGAACACTGAAGCTTTCTTT. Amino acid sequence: CASSTRGSQGMNTEAFF.

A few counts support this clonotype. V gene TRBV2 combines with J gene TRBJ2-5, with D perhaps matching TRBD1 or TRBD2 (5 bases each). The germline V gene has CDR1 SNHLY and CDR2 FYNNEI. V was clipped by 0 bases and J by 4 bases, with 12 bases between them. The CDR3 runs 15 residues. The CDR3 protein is CASSEAGAVAETQYF. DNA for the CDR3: TGTGCCAGCAGTGAAGCCGGGGCGGTTGCAGAGACCCAGTACTTC. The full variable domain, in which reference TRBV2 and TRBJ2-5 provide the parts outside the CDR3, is EPEVTQTPSHQVTQMGQEVILRCVPISNHLYFYWYRQILGQKVEFLVSFYNNEISEKSEIFDDQFSVERPDGSNFTLKIRSTKLEDSAMYFCASSEAGAVAETQYFGPGTRLLVL.

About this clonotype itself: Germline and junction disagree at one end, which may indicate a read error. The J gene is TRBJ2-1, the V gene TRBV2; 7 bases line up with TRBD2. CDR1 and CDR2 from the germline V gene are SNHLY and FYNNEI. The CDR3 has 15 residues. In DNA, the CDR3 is TGTGCCGGCAGTGGGTCTAGCGGCTTATACAATGAGCAGTTCTTC. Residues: CAGSGSSGLYNEQFF.

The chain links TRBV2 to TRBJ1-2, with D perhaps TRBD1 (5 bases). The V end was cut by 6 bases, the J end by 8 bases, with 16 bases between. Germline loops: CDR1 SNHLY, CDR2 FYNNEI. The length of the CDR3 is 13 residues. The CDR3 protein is CASSRSGGRGYTF. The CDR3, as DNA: TGTGCCAGCAGCCGGTCGGGGGGAAGGGGCTACACCTTC.

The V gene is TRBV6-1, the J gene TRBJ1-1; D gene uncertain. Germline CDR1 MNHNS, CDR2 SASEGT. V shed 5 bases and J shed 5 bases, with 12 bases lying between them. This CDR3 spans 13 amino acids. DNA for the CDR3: TGTGCCAGCAGTCCCCTTGAGCCTACTGAAGCTTTCTTT. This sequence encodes CASSPLEPTEAFF.

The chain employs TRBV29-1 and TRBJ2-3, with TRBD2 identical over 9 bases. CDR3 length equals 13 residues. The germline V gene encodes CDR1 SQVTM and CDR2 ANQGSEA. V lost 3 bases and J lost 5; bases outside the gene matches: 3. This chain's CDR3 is CSVDGGGGDTQYF. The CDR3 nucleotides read TGCAGCGTTGACGGCGGGGGGGGAGATACGCAGTATTTT.

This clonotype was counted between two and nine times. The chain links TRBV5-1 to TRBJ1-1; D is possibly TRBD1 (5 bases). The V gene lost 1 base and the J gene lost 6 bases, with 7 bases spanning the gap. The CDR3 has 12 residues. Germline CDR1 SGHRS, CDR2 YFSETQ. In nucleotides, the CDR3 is TGCGCCAGCAGCTTGTCAGGGCCTGAAGCTTTCTTT. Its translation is CASSLSGPEAFF. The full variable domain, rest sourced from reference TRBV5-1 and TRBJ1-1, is KAGVTQTPRYLIKTRGQQVTLSCSPISGHRSVSWYQQTPGQGLQFLFEYFSETQRNKGNFPGRFSGRQFSNSRSEMNVSTLELGDSALYLCASSLSGPEAFFGQGTRLTVV.

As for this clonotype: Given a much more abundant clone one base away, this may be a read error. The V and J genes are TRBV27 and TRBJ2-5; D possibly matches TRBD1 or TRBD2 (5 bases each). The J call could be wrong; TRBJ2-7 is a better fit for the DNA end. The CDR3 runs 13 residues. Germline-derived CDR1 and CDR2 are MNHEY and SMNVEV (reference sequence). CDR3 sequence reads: CASSLSGTGEQYF. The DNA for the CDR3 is TGTGCCAGCAGTTTATCGGGGACCGGCGAGCAGTACTTC.

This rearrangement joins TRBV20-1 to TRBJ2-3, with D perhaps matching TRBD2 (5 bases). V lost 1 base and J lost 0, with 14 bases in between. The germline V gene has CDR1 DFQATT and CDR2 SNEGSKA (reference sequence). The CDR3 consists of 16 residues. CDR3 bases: TGCAGTGCTAGAGGCCCGGGGAGAACTAGCACAGATACGCAGTATTTT. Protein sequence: CSARGPGRTSTDTQYF.

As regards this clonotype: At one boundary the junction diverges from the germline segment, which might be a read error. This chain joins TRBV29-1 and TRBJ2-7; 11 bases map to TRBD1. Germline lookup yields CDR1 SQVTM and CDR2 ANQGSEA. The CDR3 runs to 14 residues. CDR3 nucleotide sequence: TGCAGCGTTTCGACCGGGACAGGGGGATACGAGCGGTACTTC. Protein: CSVSTGTGGYERYF.

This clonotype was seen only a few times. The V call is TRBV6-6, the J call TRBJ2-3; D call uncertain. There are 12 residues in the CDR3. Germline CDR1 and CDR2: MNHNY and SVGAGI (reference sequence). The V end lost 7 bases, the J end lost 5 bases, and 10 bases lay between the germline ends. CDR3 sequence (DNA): TGTGCCAGCACGGGTATGGGAGATACGCAGTATTTT. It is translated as CASTGMGDTQYF.

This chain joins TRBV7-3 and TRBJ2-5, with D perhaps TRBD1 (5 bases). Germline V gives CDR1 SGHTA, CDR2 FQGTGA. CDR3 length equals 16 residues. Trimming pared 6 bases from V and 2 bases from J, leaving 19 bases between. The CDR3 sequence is CASREHTQAVQETQYF. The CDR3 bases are TGTGCCAGCAGAGAACACACACAGGCCGTACAAGAGACCCAGTACTTC.